This T cell receptor beta chain originates from a study of cytomegalovirus exposure and HLA in healthy donors. Whole-study context: Earlier, 110 million or so unique TCR beta sequences were recovered from roughly 170 million T cells by an analysis.

The PCR used 60 Vbeta and 13 Jbeta primers. Repertoires were generated with immunoSEQ multiplex PCR, while TCRdb's copy carries only in-frame clones and drops some. The top ten clones hold roughly 2% of a sample with about 94,000 clones, less than 10% of them seen once. Study-level results: Specific recognition of CMV antigens was confirmed in vitro for a few chains (all CMV-associated).

This clone was detected a few times. Its antigen is undetermined. J was trimmed by 5 bases and V by 3 bases; bases with no gene match: 14. The CDR3 has 17 residues. CDR1 and CDR2 from the germline V gene are SGHNT and YYREEE (reference sequence). The TCR sequence derives from a man in his forties or fifties in good health and CMV-seronegative. Sequencing used PBMCs. The chain combines TRBV5-4 with TRBJ1-1, with TRBD1 identical over 9 bases. The CDR3 DNA sequence: TGTGCCAGCAGCTCCGTATGGGGACAGGGTCGGGGGACTGAAGCTTTCTTT. It yields the protein CASSSVWGQGRGTEAFF.